This T cell receptor beta chain was captured in a study of blood T cell repertoires in COVID-19. Turning to the study itself: Donors in the United States, Italy and Spain gave samples during acute or convalescent COVID-19. PBMCs, B-cell-depleted T cells, or T cells were the source of the cDNA or gDNA that made up the material.

Original handling: The authors estimated nucleated cell counts from reference gene primer amplification. TCRdb's copy holds only in-frame clones and misses some; the assay was immunoSEQ multiplex PCR. V and J calls and clone size are those listed in that table; D and trimming were worked out from the DNA. The sample holds fewer than 250,000 clones, approximately 80% seen once. Germline CDR1 reads SGHKS; CDR2 reads YYEKEE (reference sequence). The V and J ends lost 3 bases and 6 bases respectively, with 13 bases between them. The length of the CDR3 is 13 residues. V is TRBV5-5 and J is TRBJ2-7, with D maybe TRBD1 (5 bases). The TCR was taken from a woman aged 45-65 years with acute or convalescent COVID-19. The material sequenced was peripheral blood. For the CDR3, the DNA is TGTGCCAGCAGCTCCGGACACAACGGCGAGCAGTACTTC. Translation gives CASSSGHNGEQYF.